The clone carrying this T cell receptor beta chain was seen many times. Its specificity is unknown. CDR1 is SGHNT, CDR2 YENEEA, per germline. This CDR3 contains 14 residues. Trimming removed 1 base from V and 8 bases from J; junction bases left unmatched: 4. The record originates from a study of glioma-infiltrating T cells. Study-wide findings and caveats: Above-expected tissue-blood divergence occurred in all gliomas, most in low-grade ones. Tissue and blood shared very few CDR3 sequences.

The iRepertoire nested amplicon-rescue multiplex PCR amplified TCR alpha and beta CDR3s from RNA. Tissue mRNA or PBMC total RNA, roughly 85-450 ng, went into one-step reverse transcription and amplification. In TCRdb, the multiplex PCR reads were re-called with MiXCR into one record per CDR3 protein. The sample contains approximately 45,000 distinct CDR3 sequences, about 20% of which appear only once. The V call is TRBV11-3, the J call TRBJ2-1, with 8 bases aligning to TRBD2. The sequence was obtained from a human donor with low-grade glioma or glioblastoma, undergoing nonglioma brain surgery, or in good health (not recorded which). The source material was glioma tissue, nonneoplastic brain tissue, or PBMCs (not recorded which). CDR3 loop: CASSLASGGYEQFF. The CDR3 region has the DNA TGTGCCAGCAGCTTAGCGAGCGGGGGATATGAGCAGTTCTTC.